A selection of T cell receptor beta chains follows, all from one sample in a study of T cell changes during pregnancy in multiple sclerosis. Clones were read by immunoSEQ multiplex PCR, and TCRdb kept only the in-frame ones, dropping some. The sample shows 23,000 or so clones, 80% to 90% of them seen only once. The starting material was CD8+ T cells from peripheral blood mononuclear cells, obtained in the first trimester of pregnancy. Every receptor here comes from a female donor in good health, enrolled as a control in a pregnancy study. Each CDR3 is given with its conserved first and last residue. Fields, in order: clone size, J gene, D gene, V gene, CDR3 DNA, CDR3 protein. D genes are given only for firm matches. Part of the rows lack a size; the others show once, few, many or a class for expanded clones.

clone size: NA
J gene: TRBJ2-7
D gene: NA
V gene: TRBV7-2
CDR3 DNA: TGTGCCAGCAGCTTCCCGAGCGGGTCCTCCTACGAGCAGTACTTC
CDR3 protein: CASSFPSGSSYEQYF

clone size: NA
J gene: TRBJ2-7
D gene: NA
V gene: TRBV18
CDR3 DNA: TGTGCCAGCTCACCAAGGACAGCTACCGACGAGCAGTACTTC
CDR3 protein: CASSPRTATDEQYF

clone size: NA
J gene: TRBJ1-1
D gene: TRBD1
V gene: TRBV2
CDR3 DNA: TGTGCCAGCCCCGGGACAGCCGGGACTGAAGCTTTCTTT
CDR3 protein: CASPGTAGTEAFF

clone size: NA
J gene: TRBJ1-3
D gene: TRBD1
V gene: TRBV7-9
CDR3 DNA: TGTGCCAGCAGCCCCCGGACAGGGCCTGGAAACACCATATATTTT
CDR3 protein: CASSPRTGPGNTIYF

clone size: NA
J gene: TRBJ1-5
D gene: NA
V gene: TRBV27
CDR3 DNA: TGTGCCAGCAGTTTAATTGAGAGTCAGCCCCAGCATTTT
CDR3 protein: CASSLIESQPQHF

clone size: NA
J gene: TRBJ2-2
D gene: NA
V gene: TRBV7-3
CDR3 DNA: TGTGCCAGCAGCTCCGGAGCCGGGGAGCTGTTTTTT
CDR3 protein: CASSSGAGELFF

clone size: NA
J gene: TRBJ2-3
D gene: TRBD2
V gene: TRBV9
CDR3 DNA: TGTGCCAGCGGAACGGGGGGGCTGGATACGCAGTATTTT
CDR3 protein: CASGTGGLDTQYF

clone size: NA
J gene: TRBJ2-3
D gene: TRBD2
V gene: TRBV27
CDR3 DNA: TGTGCCAGCAGAACGACTAGCGGTTACCCGCAGTATTTT
CDR3 protein: CASRTTSGYPQYF

clone size: once
J gene: TRBJ1-3
D gene: NA
V gene: TRBV4-3
CDR3 DNA: TGCGCCAGCAGCCAAGTTTGGGGGGGCCCTAATGGAAACACCATATATTTT
CDR3 protein: CASSQVWGGPNGNTIYF

clone size: NA
J gene: TRBJ2-3
D gene: TRBD2
V gene: TRBV7-9
CDR3 DNA: TGTGCCAGCAGCCTAGGCCTAAGGACTAGCGGAACAGATACGCAGTATTTT
CDR3 protein: CASSLGLRTSGTDTQYF

clone size: NA
J gene: TRBJ2-4
D gene: TRBD2
V gene: TRBV6-1
CDR3 DNA: TGTGCCAGCAACCCACTAGCGGGGGGGTCAAACATTCAGTACTTC
CDR3 protein: CASNPLAGGSNIQYF

clone size: few
J gene: TRBJ1-5
D gene: NA
V gene: TRBV7-8
CDR3 DNA: TGTGCCAGCAGCTGGCAGGGAAACAATCAGCCCCAGCATTTT
CDR3 protein: CASSWQGNNQPQHF

clone size: NA
J gene: TRBJ2-7
D gene: NA
V gene: TRBV15
CDR3 DNA: TGTGCCACCAGCAGAGGGAGGGGGGGGTACGAGCAGTACTTC
CDR3 protein: CATSRGRGGYEQYF

clone size: NA
J gene: TRBJ2-2
D gene: TRBD2
V gene: TRBV6-6
CDR3 DNA: TGTGCCAGCTCCCCGGGCGGGGGGGCTCGGACCGGGGAGCTGTTTTTT
CDR3 protein: CASSPGGGARTGELFF

clone size: NA
J gene: TRBJ2-1
D gene: TRBD2
V gene: TRBV6-4
CDR3 DNA: TGTGCCAGCAGTGAGGATGCGGGGGGGCCCTACAATGAGCAGTTCTTC
CDR3 protein: CASSEDAGGPYNEQFF

clone size: NA
J gene: TRBJ2-7
D gene: NA
V gene: TRBV7-2
CDR3 DNA: TGTGCCAGCAGCTTACCGGGGGCGGGGGTAGGTGAGCAGTACTTC
CDR3 protein: CASSLPGAGVGEQYF

clone size: once
J gene: TRBJ2-7
D gene: TRBD2
V gene: TRBV4-1
CDR3 DNA: TGCGCCAGCAGCCCGTGGGGGAGGGTTTCCTCCTACGAGCAGTACTTC
CDR3 protein: CASSPWGRVSSYEQYF

clone size: NA
J gene: TRBJ2-3
D gene: NA
V gene: TRBV7-8
CDR3 DNA: TGTGCCAGCAGCTTAGCTCCAAGAACTAGCACAGATACGCAGTATTTT
CDR3 protein: CASSLAPRTSTDTQYF

clone size: NA
J gene: TRBJ1-2
D gene: NA
V gene: TRBV18
CDR3 DNA: TGTGCCAGCTCACCAAGGGAGGGCCCTTCTAACTATGGCTACACCTTC
CDR3 protein: CASSPREGPSNYGYTF

clone size: NA
J gene: TRBJ2-7
D gene: NA
V gene: TRBV9
CDR3 DNA: TGTGCCAGCAGCGCCCGCCCCGGGGTTCCCTACGAGCAGTACTTC
CDR3 protein: CASSARPGVPYEQYF

clone size: NA
J gene: TRBJ1-3
D gene: NA
V gene: TRBV13
CDR3 DNA: TGTGCCAGCGCACAGGCGGGGGGGGCGTCGGGAAACACCATATATTTT
CDR3 protein: CASAQAGGASGNTIYF

clone size: once
J gene: TRBJ1-2
D gene: NA
V gene: TRBV5-4
CDR3 DNA: TGTGCCAGCAGCTTGGACAGGTCTAACTATGGCTACACCTTC
CDR3 protein: CASSLDRSNYGYTF

clone size: few
J gene: TRBJ2-4
D gene: NA
V gene: TRBV7-6
CDR3 DNA: TGTGCCAGCAGCTTACACCACACTAAAACTCTAGCCAAAAACATTCAGTACTTC
CDR3 protein: CASSLHHTKTLAKNIQYF

clone size: NA
J gene: TRBJ1-1
D gene: NA
V gene: TRBV27
CDR3 DNA: TGTGCCAGTCACGACAACTTGAACACTGAAGCTTTCTTT
CDR3 protein: CASHDNLNTEAFF

clone size: NA
J gene: TRBJ2-2
D gene: NA
V gene: TRBV7-9
CDR3 DNA: TGTGCCAGCAGCCCCCAAGTGGGCCTGACCGGGGAGCTGTTTTTT
CDR3 protein: CASSPQVGLTGELFF